This T cell receptor (beta chain) was obtained from a study of follicular helper T cells after annual influenza vaccination. General study points: ICOS+CD38+ cTfh clonality tracked population frequency, and its change tracked circulating plasmablast change. Most later recoveries of Day 7 ICOS+CD38+ clones were ICOS-CD38- cTfh.

CDR3 size: 16 residues. V shed 1 base and J 8 bases; nucleotides not matched to a gene: 13. Germline assignment: CDR1 MGHRA and CDR2 YSYEKL. As for time point: 2014-2015 season, 7 days after vaccination. The repertoire was sequenced with immunoSEQ multiplex PCR; TCRdb's copy has only in-frame clones and lacks some. The sample lists around 15,000 clones, about 81% seen once, with about 1.3% in the top ten. As for this clone: Its antigen is as yet unknown.

This clonotype was sampled from an adult who received the influenza vaccine. The material sequenced was CXCR5+ CD38- circulating T follicular helper cells from blood, taken 7 days after influenza vaccination. Specified subset: circulating Tfh, non-naive CD4+CXCR5+PD-1+ (ICOS+CD38+ or ICOS-CD38-). This chain links TRBV4-1 with TRBJ1-2, with TRBD1 identical over 7 bases. The CDR3 DNA is TGCGCCAGCAGCCAAGTAAGGGACAGTGGGGCGTGGGGCTACACCTTC. This sequence encodes CASSQVRDSGAWGYTF.